The sequence of this T cell receptor beta chain was determined in a study of molecular identifiers for immune sequencing clone quantification. Study-wide results and limits: Reports indicate spiked Jurkat TCR RNA from one cell could be found among approximately 1 million naive cells.

The CDR3 is 15 amino acids. V lost 1 base and J lost 8, with 17 bases in between. The germline gives CDR1 SGDLS, CDR2 YYNGEE. This clonotype was picked up a small number of times. Its antigen is as yet unknown. One entry per CDR3 protein, called by TCRdb with MiXCR from the PCR reads. Found here are approximately 97,000 distinct CDR3 sequences, 30% to 35% of them singletons; the top ten hold approximately 10%. Naive CD8 libraries were made from around 18,000 to 910,000 sorted cells, and they used 10%, 30% or 50% RNA. CD8+CD4-CCR7+CD45RA+ cells were sorted as naive CD8 T cells. This chain joins TRBV9 and TRBJ2-3, with TRBD2 as a possible D gene (6 bases). The sample comprised naive CD8+ T cells from blood, with Jurkat cell RNA spiked in. Subset noted: FACS-sorted CD8+CD4-CCR7+CD45RA+ naive T cells. The TCR sequence derives from a human donor in good health. Some libraries in this study had Jurkat cell RNA spiked in. For the CDR3, the DNA is TGTGCCAGCAGCGTATATAGCGGCCCCCTTGTTACGCAGTATTTT. It translates to CASSVYSGPLVTQYF. The complete variable domain, with remaining parts taken from reference TRBV9 and TRBJ2-3, reads DSGVTQTPKHLITATGQRVTLRCSPRSGDLSVYWYQQSLDQGLQFLIQYYNGEERAKGNILERFSAQQFPDLHSELNLSSLELGDSALYFCASSVYSGPLVTQYFGPGTRLTVL.